The 19 T cell receptor beta chains presented below share a single source sample, sequenced in a study of graft-versus-host responses after intestinal transplantation listed by TCRdb under 2021. The protocol used for the library was the immunoSEQ multiplex PCR assay. TCRdb's version of the immuneACCESS table is confined to in-frame rearrangements and falls short of the full clone set. An unresolved V gene accounts for under half of the shortfall where checked; the remainder is of unknown origin. The sample table shows about 97,000 clones, and about 93% are seen once. Of the sample, roughly 15% is held by the ten largest clones. The starting material was PBMCs, obtained about 440 days after intestinal transplant. All receptors derive from a human patient who received an intestinal transplant, so some T cells may come from the graft donor.

This sequence joins TRBV5-1 and TRBJ1-5; D may be TRBD1 (6 bases). Germline-derived CDR1 and CDR2 are SGHRS and YFSETQ. The CDR3 consists of 15 residues. Trimming pared 0 bases from V and 7 bases from J, leaving 14 bases between. The CDR3 DNA sequence: TGCGCCAGCAGCTTGGCAGGGGATACGGGACAGCCCCAGCATTTT. It specifies CASSLAGDTGQPQHF.

The genes are TRBV4-1 and TRBJ1-2, with D possibly TRBD1 on 5 matching bases. From germline, CDR1 is MGHRA and CDR2 YSYEKL. The CDR3 extends over 15 amino acids. V lost 1 base and J lost 6, with 15 bases in between. DNA of the CDR3: TGCGCCAGCAGCCAAGGTAGAGGGACTCAGAATGGCTACACCTTC. Its translation is CASSQGRGTQNGYTF.

The chain has TRBV6-4 and TRBJ1-1; maybe TRBD1 (6 bases). Trimming pared 3 bases from V and 1 base from J, leaving 18 bases between. This CDR3 contains 17 residues. Germline values: CDR1 MRHNA, CDR2 SNTAGT. The CDR3 loop reads CASSELTPQGSNTEAFF. As DNA, the CDR3 is TGTGCCAGCAGTGAGTTAACCCCGCAGGGGTCGAACACTGAAGCTTTCTTT.

The genes are TRBV27 and TRBJ1-4; D gene ambiguous. The CDR3 has 12 residues. Germline assignment: CDR1 MNHEY and CDR2 SMNVEV (reference sequence). Trimming pared 7 bases from V and 3 bases from J, leaving 6 bases between. CDR3 amino acids: CASTSANEKLFF. CDR3 sequence (DNA): TGTGCCAGCACCTCGGCTAATGAAAAACTGTTTTTT.

The chain carries TRBV11-2 and TRBJ2-5; possible D gene TRBD1, 5 bases. Trimming cost V 5 bases and J 2 bases, with 9 bases left between them. Germline V CDR1 and CDR2: SGHAT, FQNNGV. This CDR3 region has 13 residues. The CDR3 bases are TGTGCCAGCAGCCCCCAGGGTCAAGAGACCCAGTACTTC. Its protein is CASSPQGQETQYF.

The V call is TRBV7-3, the J call TRBJ2-3, with D tentatively TRBD1 (6 bases). Germline V gives CDR1 SGHTA, CDR2 FQGTGA. Trimming pared 5 bases from V and 0 bases from J, leaving 9 bases between. The CDR3 is made up of 14 amino acids. This CDR3 is CASSGGTSTDTQYF. CDR3 DNA: TGTGCCAGCAGCGGGGGCACTAGCACAGATACGCAGTATTTT.

The rearrangement uses TRBV5-4 and TRBJ1-2; tentative D call: TRBD1 (5 bases). Germline loops: CDR1 SGHNT, CDR2 YYREEE (reference sequence). V was shortened by 4 bases and J by 1 base, with 11 bases between the two germline ends. The CDR3 spans 14 residues. CDR3 sequence (DNA): TGTGCCAGCAGCACCGGTGGGGGTAACTATGGCTACACCTTC. Amino acid sequence: CASSTGGGNYGYTF.

The chain combines TRBV7-8 with TRBJ1-4, with 7 bases lining up with TRBD1. Germline CDR1 SGHVS, CDR2 FQNEAQ. There are 15 residues in the CDR3. Unmatched junction bases numbered 14, after V lost 8 bases and J lost 8 bases. The CDR3 nucleotides read TGTGCCAGCGCCTCAAGGAACAGGGGAAACGAAAAACTGTTTTTT. Translation: CASASRNRGNEKLFF.

The rearrangement uses TRBV6-7 and TRBJ2-4; tentative D call: TRBD1 (6 bases). TRBV6-7 qualifies as an ORF whose function is uncertain. Trimming stripped 0 bases from V and 2 bases from J, with 23 bases between. The CDR3 has 20 amino acids. The CDR3 here is CASSYSNRLRTVVSKNIQYF. DNA for the CDR3: TGTGCCAGCAGTTACTCGAATCGTCTGAGGACAGTGGTATCCAAAAACATTCAGTACTTC.

This chain joins TRBV9 and TRBJ2-7; 9 bases are shared with TRBD2. Germline trimming cut 0 bases from V and 5 bases from J; bases unmatched to any gene: 12. Germline loops: CDR1 SGDLS, CDR2 YYNGEE. The CDR3 loop spans 17 amino acids. CDR3 in amino acids: CASSVAPPAGGIHEQYF. CDR3 in DNA: TGTGCCAGCAGCGTAGCCCCCCCGGCGGGGGGGATCCACGAGCAGTACTTC.

The chain is built from TRBV11-2 and TRBJ2-3; D gene unclear. The ends were cut back, 3 bases at V and 5 bases at J, with 15 bases in the middle. Germline CDR1 and CDR2: SGHAT and FQNNGV. The CDR3 covers 15 residues. CDR3 sequence (DNA): TGTGCCAGCAGCTTTGCGGTACTTCCGGGAGATACGCAGTATTTT. As protein: CASSFAVLPGDTQYF.

The V and J genes are TRBV6-1 and TRBJ2-7; D unresolved. The CDR3 extends over 15 amino acids. Per germline, CDR1 MNHNS and CDR2 SASEGT. Trimming removed 5 bases from V and 7 bases from J, with 21 bases in between. The DNA of the CDR3 is TGTGCCAGCAGTAACGAGATGGGTTCCCCCGGGGAGCAGTACTTC. Translating it yields CASSNEMGSPGEQYF.

CDR3 protein: CASSPNYEQYF. The CDR3 DNA sequence: TGCGCCAGCAGCCCAAACTACGAGCAGTACTTC. The V and J genes are TRBV5-1 and TRBJ2-7; the D is unclear. The germline V gene has CDR1 SGHRS and CDR2 YFSETQ. Trimming shortened V by 4 bases and J by 3 bases, and 5 bases separated the two germline ends. The CDR3 totals 11 residues. The complete variable domain, with remaining parts taken from reference TRBV5-1 and TRBJ2-7, reads KAGVTQTPRYLIKTRGQQVTLSCSPISGHRSVSWYQQTPGQGLQFLFEYFSETQRNKGNFPGRFSGRQFSNSRSEMNVSTLELGDSALYLCASSPNYEQYFGPGTRLTVT.

The chain links TRBV10-3 to TRBJ2-7; 9 bases map to TRBD2. The CDR3 runs to 15 residues. From germline, CDR1 is ENHRY and CDR2 SYGVKD. Unmatched junction bases numbered 6, after V lost 4 bases and J lost 2 bases. The CDR3 bases are TGTGCCATCAGTGCGCGGGGGGGGGCGACCTACGAGCAGTACTTC. As protein: CAISARGGATYEQYF.

The chain joins TRBV29-1 to TRBJ1-1; D is possibly TRBD1 (5 bases). V lost 7 bases, J lost 5 bases, and 17 bases lay in between. The CDR3 has 13 amino acids. CDR1 is SQVTM and CDR2 is ANQGSEA in the germline V gene. The chain's CDR3 is CSALPGVGTEAFF. CDR3 bases: TGCAGCGCCCTACCGGGGGTAGGTACTGAAGCTTTCTTT.

The gene calls are TRBV6-1 and TRBJ1-1, with unresolved D. The CDR3 consists of 14 residues. The ends were cut back, 6 bases at V and 2 bases at J, with 13 bases in the middle. CDR1 is MNHNS, CDR2 SASEGT, per germline. CDR3 in amino acids: CASRAYYSNTEAFF. CDR3 bases: TGTGCCAGCAGAGCATATTACAGTAACACTGAAGCTTTCTTT.

The rearrangement joins TRBV19 to TRBJ2-5; no clear D. The germline V gene encodes CDR1 LNHDA and CDR2 SQIVND (reference sequence). V lost 4 bases and J lost 5, with 14 bases in between. The CDR3 has 14 residues. The CDR3 reads CASSNPRKLETQYF. CDR3 sequence (DNA): TGTGCCAGTAGTAACCCTAGAAAGTTGGAGACCCAGTACTTC.

The genes are TRBV5-1 and TRBJ2-1; 7 bases fit TRBD2. The ends lost 1 base at V and 15 bases at J; junction bases unmatched: 16. Germline V gives CDR1 SGHRS, CDR2 YFSETQ. The CDR3 spans 15 residues. The CDR3 region has the DNA TGCGCCAGCAGCTTGCCAGGGCTAGCGGACCCCCAACCGTTCTTC. Its protein is CASSLPGLADPQPFF.

The chain employs TRBV5-5 and TRBJ2-5; 10 nucleotides match TRBD1. The V segment lost 7 bases and the J segment 4 bases; nucleotides outside the gene matches: 7. The germline CDR1 and CDR2 sequences are SGHKS and YYEKEE (reference sequence). The CDR3 has 14 residues. CDR3: CASERDRGSETQYF. CDR3 nucleotide sequence: TGTGCCAGCGAAAGGGACAGGGGTTCAGAGACCCAGTACTTC.